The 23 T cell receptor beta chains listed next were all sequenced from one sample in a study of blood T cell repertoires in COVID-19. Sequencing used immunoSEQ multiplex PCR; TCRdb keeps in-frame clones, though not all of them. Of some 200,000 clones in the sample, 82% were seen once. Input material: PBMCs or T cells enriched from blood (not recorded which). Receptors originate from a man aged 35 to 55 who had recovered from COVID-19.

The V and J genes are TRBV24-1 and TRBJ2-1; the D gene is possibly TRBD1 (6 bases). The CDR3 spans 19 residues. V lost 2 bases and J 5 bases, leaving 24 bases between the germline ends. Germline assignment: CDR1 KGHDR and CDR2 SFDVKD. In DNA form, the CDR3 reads TGTGCCACCAGTGATTCCCCTAGCAAATTGGGACATTCTAACAATGAGCAGTTCTTC. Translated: CATSDSPSKLGHSNNEQFF.

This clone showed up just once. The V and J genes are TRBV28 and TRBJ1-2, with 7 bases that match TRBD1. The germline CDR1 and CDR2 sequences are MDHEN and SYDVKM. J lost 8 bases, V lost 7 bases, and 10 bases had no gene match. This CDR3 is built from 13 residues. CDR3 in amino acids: CASKEGASLGYTF. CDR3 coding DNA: TGTGCCAGCAAGGAGGGGGCCAGTCTGGGCTACACCTTC.

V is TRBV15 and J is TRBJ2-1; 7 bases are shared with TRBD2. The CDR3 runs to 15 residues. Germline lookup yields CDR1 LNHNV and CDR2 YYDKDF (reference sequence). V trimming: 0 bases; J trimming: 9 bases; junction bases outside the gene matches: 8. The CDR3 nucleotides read TGTGCCACCAGCAGAGATTGGGCGGGAGAGGGTGAGCAGTTCTTC. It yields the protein CATSRDWAGEGEQFF.

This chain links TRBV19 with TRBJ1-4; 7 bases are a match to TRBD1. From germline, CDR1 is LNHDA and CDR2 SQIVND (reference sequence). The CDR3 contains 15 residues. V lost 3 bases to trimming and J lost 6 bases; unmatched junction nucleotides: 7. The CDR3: CASSIWTGPHEKLFF. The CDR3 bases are TGTGCCAGTAGTATTTGGACAGGACCGCATGAAAAACTGTTTTTT. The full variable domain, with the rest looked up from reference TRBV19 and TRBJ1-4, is DGGITQSPKYLFRKEGQNVTLSCEQNLNHDAMYWYRQDPGQGLRLIYYSQIVNDFQKGDIAEGYSVSREKKESFPLTVTSAQKNPTAFYLCASSIWTGPHEKLFFGSGTQLSVL.

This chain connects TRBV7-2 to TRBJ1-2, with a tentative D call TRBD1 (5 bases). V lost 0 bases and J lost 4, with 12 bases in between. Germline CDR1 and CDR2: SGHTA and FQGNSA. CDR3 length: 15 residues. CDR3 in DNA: TGTGCCAGCAGCTTAGCGGGGCAGTCCGCCTATGGCTACACCTTC. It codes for CASSLAGQSAYGYTF. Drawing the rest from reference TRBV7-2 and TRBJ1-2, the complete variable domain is GAGVSQSPSNKVTEKGKDVELRCDPISGHTALYWYRQSLGQGLEFLIYFQGNSAPDKSGLPSDRFSAERTGGSVSTLTIQRTQQEDSAVYLCASSLAGQSAYGYTFGSGTRLTVV.

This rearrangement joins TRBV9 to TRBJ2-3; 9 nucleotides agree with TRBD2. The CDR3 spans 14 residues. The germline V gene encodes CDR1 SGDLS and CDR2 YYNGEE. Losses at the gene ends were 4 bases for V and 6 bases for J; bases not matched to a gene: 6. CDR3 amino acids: CASSKIAGEDTQYF. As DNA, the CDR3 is TGTGCCAGCAGCAAAATAGCGGGAGAGGATACGCAGTATTTT.

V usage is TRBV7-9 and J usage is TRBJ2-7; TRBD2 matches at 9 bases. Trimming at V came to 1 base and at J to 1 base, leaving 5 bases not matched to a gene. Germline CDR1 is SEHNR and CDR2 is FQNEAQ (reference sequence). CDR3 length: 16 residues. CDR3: CASSLGVAGVSYEQYF. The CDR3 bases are TGTGCCAGCAGCTTAGGGGTAGCGGGAGTATCCTACGAGCAGTACTTC.

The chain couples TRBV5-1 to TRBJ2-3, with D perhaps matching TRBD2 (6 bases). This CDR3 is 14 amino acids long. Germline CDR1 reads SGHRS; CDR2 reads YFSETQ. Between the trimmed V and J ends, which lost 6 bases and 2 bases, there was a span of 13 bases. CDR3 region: CASMAAGTTDTQYF. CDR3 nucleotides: TGCGCCAGCATGGCCGCGGGAACCACAGATACGCAGTATTTT.

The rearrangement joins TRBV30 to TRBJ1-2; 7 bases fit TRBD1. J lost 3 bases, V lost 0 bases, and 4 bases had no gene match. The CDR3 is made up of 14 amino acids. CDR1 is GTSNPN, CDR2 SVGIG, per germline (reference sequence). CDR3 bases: TGTGCCTGGAGTGTCGGAGGGGGCGACTATGGCTACACCTTC. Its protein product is CAWSVGGGDYGYTF.

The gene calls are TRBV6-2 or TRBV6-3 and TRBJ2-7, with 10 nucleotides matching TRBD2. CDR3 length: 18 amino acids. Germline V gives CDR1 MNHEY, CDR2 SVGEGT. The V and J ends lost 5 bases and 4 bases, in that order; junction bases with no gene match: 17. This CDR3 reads CASSARPPRLAGTYEQYV. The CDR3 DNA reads TGTGCCAGCAGTGCGCGTCCCCCCAGACTAGCGGGCACTTACGAGCAGTACGTC.

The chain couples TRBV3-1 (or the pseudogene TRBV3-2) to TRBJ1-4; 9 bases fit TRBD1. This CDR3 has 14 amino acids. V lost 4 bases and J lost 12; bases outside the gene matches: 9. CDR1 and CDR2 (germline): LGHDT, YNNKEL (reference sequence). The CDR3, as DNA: TGTGCCAGCAGCCCACGGGACAGGGTCGGGGAACTGTTTTTT. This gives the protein CASSPRDRVGELFF.

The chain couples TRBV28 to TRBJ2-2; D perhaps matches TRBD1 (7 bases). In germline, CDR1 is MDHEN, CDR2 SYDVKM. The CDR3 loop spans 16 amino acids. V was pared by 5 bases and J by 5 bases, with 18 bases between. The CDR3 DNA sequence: TGTGCCAGCAGTCCTATTGGAGGGGGCGAAACCGGGGAGCTGTTTTTT. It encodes CASSPIGGGETGELFF.

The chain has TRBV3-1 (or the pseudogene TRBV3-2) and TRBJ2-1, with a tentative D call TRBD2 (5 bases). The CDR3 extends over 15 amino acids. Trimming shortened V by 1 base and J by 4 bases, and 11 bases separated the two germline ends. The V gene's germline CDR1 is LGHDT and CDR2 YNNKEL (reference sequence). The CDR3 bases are TGTGCCAGCAGCCAAGGAGGGAGCGTTTACAATGAGCAGTTCTTC. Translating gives CASSQGGSVYNEQFF.

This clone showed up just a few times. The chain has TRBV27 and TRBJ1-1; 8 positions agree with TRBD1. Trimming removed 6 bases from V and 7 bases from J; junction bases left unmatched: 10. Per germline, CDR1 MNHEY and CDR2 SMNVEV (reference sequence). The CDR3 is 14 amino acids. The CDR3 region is CASRGAGGVGEAFF. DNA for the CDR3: TGTGCCAGCAGGGGGGCAGGGGGCGTGGGTGAAGCTTTCTTT.

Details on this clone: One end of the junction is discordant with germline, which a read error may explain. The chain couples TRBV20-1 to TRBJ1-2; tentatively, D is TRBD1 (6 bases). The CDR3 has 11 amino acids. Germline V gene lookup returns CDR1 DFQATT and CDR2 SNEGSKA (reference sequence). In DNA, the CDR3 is TGCAGTGCGAGGATTCGGGGGGCCGGCGCCTTC. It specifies CSARIRGAGAF.

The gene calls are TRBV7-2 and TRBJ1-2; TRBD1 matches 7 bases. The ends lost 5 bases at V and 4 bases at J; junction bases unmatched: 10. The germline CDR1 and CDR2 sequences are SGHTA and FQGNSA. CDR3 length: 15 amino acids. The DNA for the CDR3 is TGTGCCAGCAGCGAACGAGACAGGGTTCGCTATGGCTACACCTTC. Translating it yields CASSERDRVRYGYTF.

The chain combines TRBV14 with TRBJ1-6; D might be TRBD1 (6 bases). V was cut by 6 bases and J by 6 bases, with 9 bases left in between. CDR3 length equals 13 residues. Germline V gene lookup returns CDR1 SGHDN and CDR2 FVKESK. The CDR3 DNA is TGTGCCAGCAGTGCCAGGGGTAATTCACCCCTCCACTTT. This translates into CASSARGNSPLHF.

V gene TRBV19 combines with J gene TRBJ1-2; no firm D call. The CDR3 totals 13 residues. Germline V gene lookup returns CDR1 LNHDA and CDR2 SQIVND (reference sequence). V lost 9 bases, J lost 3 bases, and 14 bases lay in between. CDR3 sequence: CASRGFSDYGYTF. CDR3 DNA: TGTGCCAGCAGAGGCTTTTCGGACTATGGCTACACCTTC. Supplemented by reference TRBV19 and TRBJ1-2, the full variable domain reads DGGITQSPKYLFRKEGQNVTLSCEQNLNHDAMYWYRQDPGQGLRLIYYSQIVNDFQKGDIAEGYSVSREKKESFPLTVTSAQKNPTAFYLCASRGFSDYGYTFGSGTRLTVV.

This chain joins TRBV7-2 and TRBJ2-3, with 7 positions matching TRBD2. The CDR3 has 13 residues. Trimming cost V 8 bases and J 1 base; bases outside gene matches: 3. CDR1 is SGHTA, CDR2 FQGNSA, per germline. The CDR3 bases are TGTGCCAGCGTTCTAGCGGGCACAGATACGCAGTATTTT. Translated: CASVLAGTDTQYF.

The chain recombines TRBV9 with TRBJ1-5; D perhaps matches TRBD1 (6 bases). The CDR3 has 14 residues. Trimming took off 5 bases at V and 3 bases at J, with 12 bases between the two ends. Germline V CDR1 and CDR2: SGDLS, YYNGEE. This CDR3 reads CASSSGQPNQPQHF. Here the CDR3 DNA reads TGTGCCAGCAGTAGTGGACAGCCCAATCAGCCCCAGCATTTT.

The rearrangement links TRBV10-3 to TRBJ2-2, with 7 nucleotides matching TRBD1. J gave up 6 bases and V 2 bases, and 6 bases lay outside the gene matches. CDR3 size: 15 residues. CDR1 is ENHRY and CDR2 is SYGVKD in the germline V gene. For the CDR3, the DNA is TGTGCCATCAGTGAGGACAGGGCTGGGGCCGGGGAGCTGTTTTTT. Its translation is CAISEDRAGAGELFF.

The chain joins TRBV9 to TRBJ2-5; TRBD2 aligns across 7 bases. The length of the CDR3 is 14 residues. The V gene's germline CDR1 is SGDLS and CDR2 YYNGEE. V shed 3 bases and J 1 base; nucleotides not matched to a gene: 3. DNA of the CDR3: TGTGCCAGCAGCGAGGGAGGGGCCCAAGAGACCCAGTACTTC. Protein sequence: CASSEGGAQETQYF.

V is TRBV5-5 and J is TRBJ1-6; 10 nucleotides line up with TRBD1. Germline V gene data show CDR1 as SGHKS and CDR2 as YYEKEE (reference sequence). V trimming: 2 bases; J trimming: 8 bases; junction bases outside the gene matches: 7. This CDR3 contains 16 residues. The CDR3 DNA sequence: TGTGCCAGCAGCTTTTACGGGACAGGGGTTTATTCACCCCTCCACTTT. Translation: CASSFYGTGVYSPLHF.